This T cell receptor beta chain emerged from a study of blood T cell repertoires in COVID-19. Looking at the study overall: Italy, Spain and the United States were the sources of the convalescent and acute COVID-19 samples. Nucleic acid was either cDNA or gDNA, and it came from T cells, B-cell-depleted T cells, or PBMCs.

In the source study's methods: Amplification of reference gene primers was used by the study to estimate nucleated cell counts. Clones were read by immunoSEQ multiplex PCR, and TCRdb kept only the in-frame ones, dropping some. V and J calls and clone size are given by that table; D and trimming were obtained from the DNA. The sample lists tens of thousands of clones, roughly 73% occurring once. V dropped 4 bases and J dropped 10; count of bases not matched to a gene: 10. The CDR3 has 14 amino acids. Germline-derived CDR1 and CDR2 are MRHNA and SNTAGT. Sequencing was carried out using peripheral blood. V is TRBV6-4 and J is TRBJ1-1, with 9 bases matching TRBD1. The sequence was collected from an elderly man with acute or convalescent COVID-19. The CDR3 region has the DNA TGTGCCAGCAGTGGGGGGACAGGGCCTCGCGGAGCTTTCTTT. As protein: CASSGGTGPRGAFF.